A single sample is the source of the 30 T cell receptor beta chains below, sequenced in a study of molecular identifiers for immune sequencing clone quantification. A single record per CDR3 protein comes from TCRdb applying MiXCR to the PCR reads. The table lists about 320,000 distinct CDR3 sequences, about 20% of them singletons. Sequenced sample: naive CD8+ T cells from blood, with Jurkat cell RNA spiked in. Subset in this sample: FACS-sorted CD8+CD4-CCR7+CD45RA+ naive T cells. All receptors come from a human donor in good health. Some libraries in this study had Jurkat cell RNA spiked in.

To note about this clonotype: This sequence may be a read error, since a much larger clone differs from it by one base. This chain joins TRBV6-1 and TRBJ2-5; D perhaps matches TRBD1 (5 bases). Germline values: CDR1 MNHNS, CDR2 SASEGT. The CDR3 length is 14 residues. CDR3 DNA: TGTGCCAGCAGAGAAGAGGACACACAAGAGACCCAGTACTTC. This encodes CASREEDTQETQYF.

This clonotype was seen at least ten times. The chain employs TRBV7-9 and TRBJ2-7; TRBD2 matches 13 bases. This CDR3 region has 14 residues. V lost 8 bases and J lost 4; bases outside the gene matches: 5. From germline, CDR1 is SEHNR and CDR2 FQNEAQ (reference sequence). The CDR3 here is CASGTSGTRYEQYF. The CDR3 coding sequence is TGTGCCAGCGGGACTAGCGGGACAAGGTACGAGCAGTACTTC. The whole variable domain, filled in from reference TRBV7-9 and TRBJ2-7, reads DTGVSQNPRHKITKRGQNVTFRCDPISEHNRLYWYRQTLGQGPEFLTYFQNEAQLEKSRLLSDRFSAERPKGSFSTLEIQRTEQGDSAMYLCASGTSGTRYEQYFGPGTRLTVT.

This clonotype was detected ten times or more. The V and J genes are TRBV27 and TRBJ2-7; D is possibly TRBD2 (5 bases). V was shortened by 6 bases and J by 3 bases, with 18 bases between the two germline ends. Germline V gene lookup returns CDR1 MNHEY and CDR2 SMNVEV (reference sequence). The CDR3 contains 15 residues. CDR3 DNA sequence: TGTGCCAGCAGCTTCTCCCCGGGAAAACGCTACGAGCAGTACTTC. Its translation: CASSFSPGKRYEQYF.

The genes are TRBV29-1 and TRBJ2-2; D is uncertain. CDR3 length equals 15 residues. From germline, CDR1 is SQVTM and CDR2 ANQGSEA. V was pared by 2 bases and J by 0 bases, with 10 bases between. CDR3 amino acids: CSVESGNANTGELFF. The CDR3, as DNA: TGCAGCGTTGAATCAGGAAACGCGAACACCGGGGAGCTGTTTTTT.

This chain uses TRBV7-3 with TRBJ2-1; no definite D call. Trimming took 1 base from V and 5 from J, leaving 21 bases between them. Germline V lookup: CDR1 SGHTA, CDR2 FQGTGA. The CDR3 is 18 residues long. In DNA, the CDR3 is TGTGCCAGCAGCTTAAAATCTTGGGGTGTAGGCTCTCACAATGAGCAGTTCTTC. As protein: CASSLKSWGVGSHNEQFF.

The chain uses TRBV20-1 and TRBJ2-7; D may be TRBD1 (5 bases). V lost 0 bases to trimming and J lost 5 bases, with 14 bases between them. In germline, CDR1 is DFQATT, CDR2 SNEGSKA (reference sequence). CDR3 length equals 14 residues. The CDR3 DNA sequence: TGCAGTGCTAGAGATAGGAAGGGGTACAACGAGCAGTACTTC. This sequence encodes CSARDRKGYNEQYF.

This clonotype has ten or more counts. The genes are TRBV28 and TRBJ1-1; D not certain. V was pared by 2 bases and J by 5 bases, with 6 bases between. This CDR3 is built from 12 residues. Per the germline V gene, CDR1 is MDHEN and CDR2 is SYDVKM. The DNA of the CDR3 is TGTGCCAGCAGTTTAACCCGTACTGAAGCTTTCTTT. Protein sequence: CASSLTRTEAFF.

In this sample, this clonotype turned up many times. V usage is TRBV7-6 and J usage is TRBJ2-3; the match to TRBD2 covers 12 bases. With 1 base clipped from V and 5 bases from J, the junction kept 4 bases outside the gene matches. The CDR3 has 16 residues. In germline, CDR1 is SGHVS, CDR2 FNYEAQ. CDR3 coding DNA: TGTGCCAGCAGCTTAGTACTAGCGGGAGGTGGAGATACGCAGTATTTT. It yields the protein CASSLVLAGGGDTQYF.

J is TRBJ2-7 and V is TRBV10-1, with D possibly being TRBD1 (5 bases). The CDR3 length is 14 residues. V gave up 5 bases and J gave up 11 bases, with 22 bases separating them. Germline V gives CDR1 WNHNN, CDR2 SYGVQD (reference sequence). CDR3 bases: TGCGCCAGCAGTATGGCAGGGCAATCCGATCCGGAGTACTTC. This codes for CASSMAGQSDPEYF.

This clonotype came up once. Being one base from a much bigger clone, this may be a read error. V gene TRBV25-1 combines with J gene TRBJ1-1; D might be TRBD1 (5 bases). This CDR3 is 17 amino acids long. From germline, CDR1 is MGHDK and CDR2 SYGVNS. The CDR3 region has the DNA TGTGCCAGCAGTGCCCGATTCCCTGAGAGGGCCGGGACTGAAGCTCTCTTT. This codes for CASSARFPERAGTEALF.

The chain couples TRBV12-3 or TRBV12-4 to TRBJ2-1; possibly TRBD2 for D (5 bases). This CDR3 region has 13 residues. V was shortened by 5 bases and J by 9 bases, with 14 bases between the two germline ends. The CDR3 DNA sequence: TGTGCCAGCAGTACTCTGAGCGGTGCTGAGCAGTTCTTC. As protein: CASSTLSGAEQFF.

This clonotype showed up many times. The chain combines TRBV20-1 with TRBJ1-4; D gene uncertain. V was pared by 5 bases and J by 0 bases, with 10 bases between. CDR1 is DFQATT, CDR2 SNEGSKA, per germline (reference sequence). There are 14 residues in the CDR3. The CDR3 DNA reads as TGCAGTGCTGGTTCCCTTGCAACTAATGAAAAACTGTTTTTT. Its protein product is CSAGSLATNEKLFF.

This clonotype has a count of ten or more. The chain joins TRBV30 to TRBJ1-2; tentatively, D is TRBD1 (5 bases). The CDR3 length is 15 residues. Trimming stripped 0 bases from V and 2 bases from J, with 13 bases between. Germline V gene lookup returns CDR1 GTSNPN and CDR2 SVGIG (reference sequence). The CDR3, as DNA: TGTGCCTGGAGTGTAAGGCAGGGAGCGAACTATGGCTACACCTTC. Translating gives CAWSVRQGANYGYTF.

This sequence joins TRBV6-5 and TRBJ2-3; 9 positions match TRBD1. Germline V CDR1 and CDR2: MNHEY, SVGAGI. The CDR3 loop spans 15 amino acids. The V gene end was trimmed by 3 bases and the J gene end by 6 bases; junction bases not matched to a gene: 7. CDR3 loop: CASSYMTGGIDTQYF. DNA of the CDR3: TGTGCCAGCAGTTATATGACAGGGGGTATCGATACGCAGTATTTT.

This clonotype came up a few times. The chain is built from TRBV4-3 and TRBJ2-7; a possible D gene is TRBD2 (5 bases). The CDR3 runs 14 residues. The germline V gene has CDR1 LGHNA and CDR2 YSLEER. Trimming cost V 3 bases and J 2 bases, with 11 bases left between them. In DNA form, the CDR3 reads TGCGCCAGCAGCCAGGGAGCGTCTGCCTACGAGCAGTACTTC. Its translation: CASSQGASAYEQYF.

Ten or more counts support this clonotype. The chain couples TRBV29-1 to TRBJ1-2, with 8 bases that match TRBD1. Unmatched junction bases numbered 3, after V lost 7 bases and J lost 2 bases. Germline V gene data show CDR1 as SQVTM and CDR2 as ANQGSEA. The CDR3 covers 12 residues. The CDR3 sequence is CSAGTGNYGYTF. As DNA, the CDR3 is TGCAGCGCGGGGACAGGCAACTATGGCTACACCTTC. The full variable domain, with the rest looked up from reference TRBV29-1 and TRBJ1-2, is SAVISQKPSRDICQRGTSLTIQCQVDSQVTMMFWYRQQPGQSLTLIATANQGSEATYESGFVIDKFPISRPNLTFSTLTVSNMSPEDSSIYLCSAGTGNYGYTFGSGTRLTVV.

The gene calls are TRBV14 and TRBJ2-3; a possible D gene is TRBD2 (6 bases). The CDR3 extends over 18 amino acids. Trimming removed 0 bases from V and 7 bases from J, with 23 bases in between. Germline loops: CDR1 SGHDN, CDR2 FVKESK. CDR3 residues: CASSQDIRRPTGENTQYF. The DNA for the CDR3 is TGTGCCAGCAGCCAAGATATAAGGAGACCTACGGGGGAAAATACGCAGTATTTT.

The DNA for the CDR3 is TGTGCCAGCAGCACCCCCGCCCACAGGGGGCCGGGGTCCTACGAGCAGTACTTC. Encoded protein: CASSTPAHRGPGSYEQYF. The V and J genes are TRBV3-1 and TRBJ2-7; 9 nucleotides align to TRBD1. CDR3 length: 18 amino acids. Germline CDR1 LGHDT, CDR2 YNNKEL (reference sequence). Losses at the gene ends were 5 bases for V and 1 base for J; bases not matched to a gene: 15.

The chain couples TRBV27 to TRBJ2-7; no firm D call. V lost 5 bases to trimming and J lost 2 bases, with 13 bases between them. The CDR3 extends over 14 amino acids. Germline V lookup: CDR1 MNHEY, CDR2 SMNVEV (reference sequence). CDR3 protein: CASSPAAGAYEQYF. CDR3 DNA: TGTGCCAGCAGTCCTGCGGCCGGAGCCTACGAGCAGTACTTC.

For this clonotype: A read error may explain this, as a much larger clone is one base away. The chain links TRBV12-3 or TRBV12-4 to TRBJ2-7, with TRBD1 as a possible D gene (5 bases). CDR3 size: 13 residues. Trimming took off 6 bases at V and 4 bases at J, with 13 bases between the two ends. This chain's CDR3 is CASSYTDSYEQYF. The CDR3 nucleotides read TGTGCCAGCAGCTACACCGACAGTTACGAGCAGTACTTC.

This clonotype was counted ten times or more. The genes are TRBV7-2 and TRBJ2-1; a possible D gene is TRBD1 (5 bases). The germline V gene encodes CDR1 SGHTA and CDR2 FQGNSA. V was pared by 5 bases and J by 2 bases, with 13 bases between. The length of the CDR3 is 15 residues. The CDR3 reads CASSPLKGPYNEQFF. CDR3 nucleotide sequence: TGTGCCAGCAGCCCACTTAAGGGGCCCTACAATGAGCAGTTCTTC. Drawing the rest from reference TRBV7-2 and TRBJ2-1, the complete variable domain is GAGVSQSPSNKVTEKGKDVELRCDPISGHTALYWYRQSLGQGLEFLIYFQGNSAPDKSGLPSDRFSAERTGGSVSTLTIQRTQQEDSAVYLCASSPLKGPYNEQFFGPGTRLTVL.

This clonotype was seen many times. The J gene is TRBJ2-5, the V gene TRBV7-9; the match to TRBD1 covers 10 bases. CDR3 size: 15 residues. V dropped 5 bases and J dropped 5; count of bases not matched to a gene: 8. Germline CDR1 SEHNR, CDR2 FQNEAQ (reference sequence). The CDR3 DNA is TGTGCCAGCAGCCCCGACAGGGGGCCTTTTGAGACCCAGTACTTC. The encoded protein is CASSPDRGPFETQYF.

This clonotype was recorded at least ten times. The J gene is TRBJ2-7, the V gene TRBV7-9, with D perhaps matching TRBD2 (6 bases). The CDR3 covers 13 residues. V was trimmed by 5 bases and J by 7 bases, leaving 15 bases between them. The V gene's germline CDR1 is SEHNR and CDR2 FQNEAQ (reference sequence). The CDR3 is CASSPTGDLEQYF. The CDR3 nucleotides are TGTGCCAGCAGCCCAACGGGGGACCTGGAGCAGTACTTC.

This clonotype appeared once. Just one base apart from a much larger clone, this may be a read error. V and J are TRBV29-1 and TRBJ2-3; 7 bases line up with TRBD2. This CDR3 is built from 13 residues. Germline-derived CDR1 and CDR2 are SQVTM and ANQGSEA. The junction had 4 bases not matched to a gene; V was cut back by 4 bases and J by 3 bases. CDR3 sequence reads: CSVVGGCTDTQYF. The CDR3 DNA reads TGCAGCGTTGTCGGGGGGTGTACAGATACGCAGTATTTT.

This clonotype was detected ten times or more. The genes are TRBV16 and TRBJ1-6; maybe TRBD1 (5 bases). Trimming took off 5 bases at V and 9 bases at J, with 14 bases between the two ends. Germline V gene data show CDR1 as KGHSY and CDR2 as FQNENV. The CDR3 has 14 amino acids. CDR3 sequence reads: CASSSTGGSSPLHF. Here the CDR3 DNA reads TGTGCCAGCAGCTCCACGGGGGGTAGTTCACCCCTCCACTTT.

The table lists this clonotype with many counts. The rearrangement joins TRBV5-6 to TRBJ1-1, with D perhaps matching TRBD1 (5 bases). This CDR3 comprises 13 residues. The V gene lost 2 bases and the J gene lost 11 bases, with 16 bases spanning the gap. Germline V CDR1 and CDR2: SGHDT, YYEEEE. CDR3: CASSFRQQVVAFF. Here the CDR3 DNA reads TGTGCCAGCAGCTTCAGACAGCAAGTTGTGGCTTTCTTT.

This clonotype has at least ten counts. In DNA, the CDR3 is TGCGCCAGCAGCCAAGCGGGAGGGCCCGAAGAGACCCAGTACTTC. It codes for CASSQAGGPEETQYF. The chain couples TRBV4-1 to TRBJ2-5, with 8 bases fitting TRBD2. Germline loops: CDR1 MGHRA, CDR2 YSYEKL. After removal of 1 base from V and 3 bases from J, the junction contained 4 bases not matched to a gene. The CDR3 contains 15 residues.

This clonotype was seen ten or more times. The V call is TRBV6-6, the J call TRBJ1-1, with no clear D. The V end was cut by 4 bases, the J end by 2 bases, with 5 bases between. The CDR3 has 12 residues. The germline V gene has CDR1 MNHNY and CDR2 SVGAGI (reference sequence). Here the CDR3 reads CASSSGNTEAFF. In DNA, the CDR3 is TGTGCCAGCAGTTCAGGAAACACTGAAGCTTTCTTT.

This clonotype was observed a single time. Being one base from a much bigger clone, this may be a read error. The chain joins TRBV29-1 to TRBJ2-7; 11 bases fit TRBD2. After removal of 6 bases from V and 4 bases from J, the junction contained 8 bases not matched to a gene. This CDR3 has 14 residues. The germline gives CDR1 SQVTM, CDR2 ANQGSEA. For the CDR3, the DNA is TGCAGCGTATCTAGCGGGGGGATGCAATACGAGCAGTACTTC. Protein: CSVSSGGMQYEQYF.

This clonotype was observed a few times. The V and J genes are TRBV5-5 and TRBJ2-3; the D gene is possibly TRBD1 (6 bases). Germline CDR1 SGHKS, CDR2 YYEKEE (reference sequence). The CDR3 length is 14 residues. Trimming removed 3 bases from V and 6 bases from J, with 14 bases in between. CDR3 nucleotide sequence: TGTGCCAGCAGCTCATGGGGACACGGCGATACGCAGTATTTT. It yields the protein CASSSWGHGDTQYF.